A single TCR beta chain is shown here with its context. These data belong to a study of blood T cell repertoires in COVID-19. This table comes from immunoSEQ multiplex PCR, and its TCRdb copy is limited to in-frame clones, with some not included. The sample lists under 500,000 clones; around 89% were seen once. From germline, CDR1 is KGHSH and CDR2 LQKENI. V trimming: 3 bases; J trimming: 4 bases; junction bases outside the gene matches: 6. The CDR3 length is 15 residues. The sample was peripheral blood. The sequence was collected from a woman younger than 45 with acute or convalescent COVID-19. The V call is TRBV18, the J call TRBJ1-3; 7 nucleotides match TRBD1. CDR3 nucleotide sequence: TGTGCCAGCTCACCTGACAGGGCGTCGGGAAACACCATATATTTT. Protein product: CASSPDRASGNTIYF.